The present T cell receptor (beta chain) was sequenced within a study of CD8 T cells in ankylosing spondylitis. This clonotype was seen many times. CDR3 size: 14 residues. CDR1 is DFQATT and CDR2 is SNEGSKA in the germline V gene (reference sequence). Trimming took 5 bases from V and 0 from J; bases not matched to a gene: 2. TCRdb recomputed calls from the 5' RACE reads with MiXCR, one row per CDR3 protein. The table lists 45,000 to 65,000 distinct CDR3 sequences, roughly 7.4% of them singletons. The chain employs TRBV20-1 and TRBJ2-3; 10 bases match TRBD2. The source is a female donor with ankylosing spondylitis or in good health (not recorded which). Input material: blood, either unsorted or a sorted T cell fraction (not recorded which). In nucleotides, the CDR3 is TGCAGTGCTGTAGCGGGGGGTAGCACAGATACGCAGTATTTT. It translates to CSAVAGGSTDTQYF.